This TCR beta chain was captured in a study of blood T cell repertoires in COVID-19. Study-level information: Acute and convalescent COVID-19 samples came from the United States, Italy and Spain.

This CDR3 has 16 amino acids. V lost 3 bases to trimming and J lost 4 bases, with 18 bases between them. Germline CDR1 MNHNS, CDR2 SASEGT. Only in-frame clones appear in the TCRdb table, and some are missing; sequencing was by immunoSEQ multiplex PCR. The sample lists approximately 130,000 clones, approximately 85% seen once, with 4.3% in the top ten. The sample taken for sequencing was peripheral blood. The chain recombines TRBV6-1 with TRBJ2-5, with D possibly TRBD2 on 6 matching bases. The TCR comes from a human donor in a cohort sampled during active COVID-19. The CDR3 region is CASSDGTARVRETQYF. In DNA form, the CDR3 reads TGTGCCAGCAGTGACGGGACTGCTAGGGTCCGAGAGACCCAGTACTTC.